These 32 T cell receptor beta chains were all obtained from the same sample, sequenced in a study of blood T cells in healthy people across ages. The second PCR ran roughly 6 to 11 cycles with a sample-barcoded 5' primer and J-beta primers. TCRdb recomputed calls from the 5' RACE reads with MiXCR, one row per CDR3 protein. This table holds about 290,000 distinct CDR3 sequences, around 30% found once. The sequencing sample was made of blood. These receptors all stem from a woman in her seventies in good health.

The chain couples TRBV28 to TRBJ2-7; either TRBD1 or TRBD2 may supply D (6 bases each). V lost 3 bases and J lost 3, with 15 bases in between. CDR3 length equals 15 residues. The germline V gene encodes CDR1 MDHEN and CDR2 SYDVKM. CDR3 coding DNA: TGTGCCAGCAGTTTGCCCCCGGGGGCAGGCTACGAGCAGTACTTC. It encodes CASSLPPGAGYEQYF.

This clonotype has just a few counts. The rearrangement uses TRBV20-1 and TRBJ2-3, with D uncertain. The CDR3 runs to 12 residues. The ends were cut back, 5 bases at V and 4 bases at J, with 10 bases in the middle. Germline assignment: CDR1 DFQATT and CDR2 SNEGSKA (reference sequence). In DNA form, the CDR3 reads TGCAGTGCTGGCGGCGGCGCAGATACGCAGTATTTT. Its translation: CSAGGGADTQYF.

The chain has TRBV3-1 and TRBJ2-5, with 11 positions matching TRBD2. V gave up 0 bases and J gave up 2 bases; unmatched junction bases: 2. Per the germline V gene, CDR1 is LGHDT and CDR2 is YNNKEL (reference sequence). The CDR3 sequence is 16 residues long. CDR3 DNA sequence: TGTGCCAGCAGCCAAGATAGCGGGAGGGGGCAAGAGACCCAGTACTTC. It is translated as CASSQDSGRGQETQYF.

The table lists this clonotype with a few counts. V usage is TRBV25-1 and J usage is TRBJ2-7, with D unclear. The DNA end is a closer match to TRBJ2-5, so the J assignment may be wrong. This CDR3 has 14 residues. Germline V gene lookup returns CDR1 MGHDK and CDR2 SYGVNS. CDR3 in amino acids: CASSRANSGETQYF. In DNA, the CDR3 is TGTGCCAGCAGCCGGGCCAATTCTGGGGAGACCCAGTACTTC.

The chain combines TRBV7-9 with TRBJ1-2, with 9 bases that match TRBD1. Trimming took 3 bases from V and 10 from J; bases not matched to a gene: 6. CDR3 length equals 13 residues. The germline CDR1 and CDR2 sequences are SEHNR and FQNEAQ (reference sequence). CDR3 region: CASSFGTGRDYTF. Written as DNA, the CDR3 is TGTGCCAGCAGCTTTGGGACAGGGAGAGACTACACCTTC.

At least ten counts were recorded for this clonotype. CDR3 amino acids: CSVGHPGEQFF. CDR3 DNA: TGCAGCGTCGGACATCCTGGGGAGCAGTTCTTC. The gene calls are TRBV29-1 and TRBJ2-1, with D possibly being TRBD1 (5 bases). The CDR3 is 11 amino acids. Per germline, CDR1 SQVTM and CDR2 ANQGSEA. The ends were cut back, 6 bases at V and 10 bases at J, with 13 bases in the middle.

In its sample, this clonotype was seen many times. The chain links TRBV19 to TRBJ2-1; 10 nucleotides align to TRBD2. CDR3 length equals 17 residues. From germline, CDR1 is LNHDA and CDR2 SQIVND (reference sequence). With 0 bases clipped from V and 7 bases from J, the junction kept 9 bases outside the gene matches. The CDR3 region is CASSIDLLAGSWNEQFF. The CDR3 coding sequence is TGTGCCAGTAGTATAGACCTACTAGCGGGAAGCTGGAATGAGCAGTTCTTC.

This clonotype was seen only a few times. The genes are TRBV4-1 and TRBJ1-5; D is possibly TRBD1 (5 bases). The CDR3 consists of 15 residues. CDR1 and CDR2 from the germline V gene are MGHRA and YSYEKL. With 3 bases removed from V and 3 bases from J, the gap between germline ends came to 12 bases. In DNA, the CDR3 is TGCGCCAGCAGCCAGGGGGACTCGGACAATCAGCCCCAGCATTTT. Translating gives CASSQGDSDNQPQHF.

CDR3 sequence: CASSPSLSSYNEQFF. The CDR3 region has the DNA TGTGCCAGCTCACCAAGTTTGAGCTCCTACAATGAGCAGTTCTTC. The rearrangement links TRBV18 to TRBJ2-1; no definite D call. CDR3 length: 15 residues. CDR1 and CDR2 (germline): KGHSH, LQKENI. The V end lost 2 bases, the J end lost 0 bases, and 8 bases lay between the germline ends. Full variable domain (missing parts from reference TRBV18 and TRBJ2-1): NAGVMQNPRHLVRRRGQEARLRCSPMKGHSHVYWYRQLPEEGLKFMVYLQKENIIDESGMPKERFSAEFPKEGPSILRIQQVVRGDSAAYFCASSPSLSSYNEQFFGPGTRLTVL.

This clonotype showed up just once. CDR3 in DNA: TGTGCCAGCAGCTCAAGGACTAGCGGGGACAATGAGCAGTTCTTC. This encodes CASSSRTSGDNEQFF. The chain employs TRBV7-9 and TRBJ2-1, with 12 bases that match TRBD2. Trimming at V came to 4 bases and at J to 5 bases, leaving 3 bases not matched to a gene. CDR3 size: 15 residues. From germline, CDR1 is SEHNR and CDR2 FQNEAQ (reference sequence).

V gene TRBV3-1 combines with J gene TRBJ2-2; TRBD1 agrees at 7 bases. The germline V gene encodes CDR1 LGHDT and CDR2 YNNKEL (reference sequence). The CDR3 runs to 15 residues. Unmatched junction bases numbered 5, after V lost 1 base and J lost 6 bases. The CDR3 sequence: CASSQGRQGPGELFF. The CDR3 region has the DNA TGTGCCAGCAGCCAAGGCCGACAGGGACCCGGGGAGCTGTTTTTT. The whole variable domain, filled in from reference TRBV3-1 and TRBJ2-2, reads DTAVSQTPKYLVTQMGNDKSIKCEQNLGHDTMYWYKQDSKKFLKIMFSYNNKELIINETVPNRFSPKSPDKAHLNLHINSLELGDSAVYFCASSQGRQGPGELFFGEGSRLTVL.

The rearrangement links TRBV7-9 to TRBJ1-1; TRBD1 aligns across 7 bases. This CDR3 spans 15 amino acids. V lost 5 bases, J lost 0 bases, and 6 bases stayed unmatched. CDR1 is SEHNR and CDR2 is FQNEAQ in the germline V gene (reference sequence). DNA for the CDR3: TGTGCCAGCAGCCCAGGGGGGACCCTGAACACTGAAGCTTTCTTT. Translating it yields CASSPGGTLNTEAFF. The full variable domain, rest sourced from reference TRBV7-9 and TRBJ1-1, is DTGVSQNPRHKITKRGQNVTFRCDPISEHNRLYWYRQTLGQGPEFLTYFQNEAQLEKSRLLSDRFSAERPKGSFSTLEIQRTEQGDSAMYLCASSPGGTLNTEAFFGQGTRLTVV.

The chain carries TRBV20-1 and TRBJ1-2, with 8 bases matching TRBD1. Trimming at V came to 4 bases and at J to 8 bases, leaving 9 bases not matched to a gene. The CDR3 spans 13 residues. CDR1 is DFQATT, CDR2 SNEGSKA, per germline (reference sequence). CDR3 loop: CSATDRGWGGYTF. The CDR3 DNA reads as TGCAGTGCTACCGACAGGGGATGGGGCGGCTACACCTTC.

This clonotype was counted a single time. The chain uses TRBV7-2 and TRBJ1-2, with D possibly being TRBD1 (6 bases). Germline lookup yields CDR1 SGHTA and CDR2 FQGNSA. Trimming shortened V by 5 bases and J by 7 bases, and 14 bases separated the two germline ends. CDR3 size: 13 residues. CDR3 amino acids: CASSLGQLRGYTF. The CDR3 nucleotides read TGTGCCAGCAGCCTCGGACAGTTACGTGGCTACACCTTC.

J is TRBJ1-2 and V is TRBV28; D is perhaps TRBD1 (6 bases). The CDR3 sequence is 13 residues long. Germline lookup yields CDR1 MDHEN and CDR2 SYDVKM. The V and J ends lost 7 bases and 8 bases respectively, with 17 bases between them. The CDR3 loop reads CASTIGQPWGYTF. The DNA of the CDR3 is TGTGCCAGCACCATCGGACAGCCATGGGGCTACACCTTC.

The CDR3 loop reads CASSVVGLGQETQYF. The CDR3, as DNA: TGTGCCAGCAGCGTCGTTGGACTAGGACAAGAGACCCAGTACTTC. V and J are TRBV9 and TRBJ2-5, with 7 bases that match TRBD2. The CDR3 totals 15 residues. The germline V gene encodes CDR1 SGDLS and CDR2 YYNGEE. Trimming at V came to 2 bases and at J to 2 bases, leaving 6 bases not matched to a gene.

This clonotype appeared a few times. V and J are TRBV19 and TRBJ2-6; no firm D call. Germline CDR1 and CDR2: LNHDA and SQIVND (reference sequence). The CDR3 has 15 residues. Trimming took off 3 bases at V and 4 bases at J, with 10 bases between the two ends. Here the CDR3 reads CASSIEASGANVLTF. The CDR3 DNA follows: TGTGCCAGTAGTATCGAGGCTTCCGGGGCCAACGTCCTGACTTTC.

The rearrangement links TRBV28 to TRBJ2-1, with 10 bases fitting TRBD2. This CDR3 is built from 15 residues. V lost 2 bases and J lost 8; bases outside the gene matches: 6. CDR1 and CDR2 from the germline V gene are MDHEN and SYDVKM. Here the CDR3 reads CASSLPQRGGDEQFF. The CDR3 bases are TGTGCCAGCAGTTTACCCCAGCGGGGGGGGGATGAGCAGTTCTTC.

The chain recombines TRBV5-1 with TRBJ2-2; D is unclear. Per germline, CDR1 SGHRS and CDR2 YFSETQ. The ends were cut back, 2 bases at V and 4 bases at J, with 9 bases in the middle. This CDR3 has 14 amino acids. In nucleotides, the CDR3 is TGCGCCAGCAGCTTCAGCTGGGGCACCGGGGAGCTGTTTTTT. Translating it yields CASSFSWGTGELFF.

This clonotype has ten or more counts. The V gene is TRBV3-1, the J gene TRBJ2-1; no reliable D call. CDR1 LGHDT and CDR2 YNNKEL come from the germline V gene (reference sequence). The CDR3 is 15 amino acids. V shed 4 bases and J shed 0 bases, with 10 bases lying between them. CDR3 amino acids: CASSPLLSSYNEQFF. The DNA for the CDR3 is TGTGCCAGCAGCCCCCTACTTAGCTCCTACAATGAGCAGTTCTTC.

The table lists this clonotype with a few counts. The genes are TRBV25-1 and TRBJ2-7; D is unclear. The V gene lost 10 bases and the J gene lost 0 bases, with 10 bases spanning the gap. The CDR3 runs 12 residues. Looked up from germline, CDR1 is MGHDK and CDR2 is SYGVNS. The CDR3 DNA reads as TGTGCCACGAAGGCGGACTCCTACGAGCAGTACTTC. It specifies CATKADSYEQYF.

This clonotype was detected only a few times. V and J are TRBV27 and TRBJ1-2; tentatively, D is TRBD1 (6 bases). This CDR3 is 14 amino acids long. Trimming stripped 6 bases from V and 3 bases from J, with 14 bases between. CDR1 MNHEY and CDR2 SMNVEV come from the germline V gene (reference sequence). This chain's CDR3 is CASRYRVGHYGYTF. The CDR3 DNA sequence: TGTGCCAGCAGATACAGGGTAGGGCACTATGGCTACACCTTC.

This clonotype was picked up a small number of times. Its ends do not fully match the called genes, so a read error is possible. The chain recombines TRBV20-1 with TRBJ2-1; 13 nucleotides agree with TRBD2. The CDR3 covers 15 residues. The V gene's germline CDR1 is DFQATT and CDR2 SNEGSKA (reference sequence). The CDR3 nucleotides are TGCAGTGCCAGAGGACTAGCGGGAGACCAGAATGAGCAGTTCTTC. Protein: CSARGLAGDQNEQFF.

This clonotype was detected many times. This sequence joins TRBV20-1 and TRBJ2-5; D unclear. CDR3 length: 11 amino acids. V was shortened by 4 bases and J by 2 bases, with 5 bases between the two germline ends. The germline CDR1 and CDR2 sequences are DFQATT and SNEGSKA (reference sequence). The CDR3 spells CSANYQETQYF. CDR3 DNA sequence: TGCAGTGCTAACTATCAAGAGACCCAGTACTTC.

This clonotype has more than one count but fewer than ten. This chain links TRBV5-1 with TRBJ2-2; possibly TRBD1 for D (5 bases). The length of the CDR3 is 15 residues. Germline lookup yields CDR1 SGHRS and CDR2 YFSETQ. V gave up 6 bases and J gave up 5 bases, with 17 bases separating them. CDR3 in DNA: TGCGCCAGCAAGCTTGGGGCGGAAGGGACCGGGGAGCTGTTTTTT. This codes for CASKLGAEGTGELFF.

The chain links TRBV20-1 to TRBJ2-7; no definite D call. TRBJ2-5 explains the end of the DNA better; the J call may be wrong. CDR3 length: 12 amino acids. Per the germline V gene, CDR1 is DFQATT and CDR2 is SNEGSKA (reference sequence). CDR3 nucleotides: TGCAGTGCTAGAGCTGTCCTAGAGACCCAGTACTTC. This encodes CSARAVLETQYF.

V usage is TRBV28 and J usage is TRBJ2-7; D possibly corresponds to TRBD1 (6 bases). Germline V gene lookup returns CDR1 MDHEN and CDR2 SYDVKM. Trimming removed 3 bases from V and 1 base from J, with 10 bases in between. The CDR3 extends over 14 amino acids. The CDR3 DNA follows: TGTGCCAGCAGTTTTCCCGGACAGTCCTACGAGCAGTACTTC. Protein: CASSFPGQSYEQYF.

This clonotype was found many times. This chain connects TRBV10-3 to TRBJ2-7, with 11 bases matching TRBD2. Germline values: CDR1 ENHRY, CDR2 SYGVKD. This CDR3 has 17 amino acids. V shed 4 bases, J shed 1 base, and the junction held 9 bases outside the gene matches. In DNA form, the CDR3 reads TGTGCCATCAGTGGTGGAATAGCGGGAGGGCATTCCTACGAGCAGTACTTC. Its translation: CAISGGIAGGHSYEQYF.

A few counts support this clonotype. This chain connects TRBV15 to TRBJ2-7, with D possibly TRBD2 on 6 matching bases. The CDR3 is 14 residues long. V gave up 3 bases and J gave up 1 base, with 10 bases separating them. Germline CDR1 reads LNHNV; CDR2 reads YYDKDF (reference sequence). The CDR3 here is CATSSGGSSYEQYF. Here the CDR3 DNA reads TGTGCCACCAGCAGTGGAGGGTCATCCTACGAGCAGTACTTC.

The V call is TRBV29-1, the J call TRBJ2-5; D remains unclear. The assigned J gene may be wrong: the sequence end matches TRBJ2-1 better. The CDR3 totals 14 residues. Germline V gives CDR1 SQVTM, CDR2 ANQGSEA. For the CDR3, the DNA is TGCAGCGTTGTCCTTGCGGTCCAAAGCCGAGAGCAGTTCTTC. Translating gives CSVVLAVQSREQFF.

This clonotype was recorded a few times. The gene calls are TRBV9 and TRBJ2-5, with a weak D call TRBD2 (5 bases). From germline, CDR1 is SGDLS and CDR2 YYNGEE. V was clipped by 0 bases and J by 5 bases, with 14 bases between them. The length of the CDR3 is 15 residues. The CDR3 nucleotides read TGTGCCAGCAGCGTAGACGCCCGCGGGTGGGAGACCCAGTACTTC. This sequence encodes CASSVDARGWETQYF.

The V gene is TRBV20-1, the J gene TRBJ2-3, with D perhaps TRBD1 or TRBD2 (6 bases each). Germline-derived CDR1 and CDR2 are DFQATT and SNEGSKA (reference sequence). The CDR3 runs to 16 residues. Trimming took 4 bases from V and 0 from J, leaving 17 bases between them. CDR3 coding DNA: TGCAGTGCTAACAACCTCCGGGGGCACAGCACAGATACGCAGTATTTT. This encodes CSANNLRGHSTDTQYF.